This T cell receptor (beta chain) was captured in a study of blood T cell repertoires in COVID-19. For the study at large: Samples taken during acute and convalescent COVID-19 were collected in the United States, Italy and Spain.

Recruited during active infection, patients (from Seattle) were subsequently followed longitudinally. Authors' data handling: Researchers report that nucleated cell counts were estimated from reference gene primer amplification. Measured with immunoSEQ multiplex PCR; TCRdb has only the in-frame clones, and not every one. For V, J and clone size, that table is used; D and trimming come from the DNA. The table shows about 90,000 clones, with roughly 90% occurring only once. Looked up from germline, CDR1 is SGHNT and CDR2 is YYREEE (reference sequence). This CDR3 is built from 15 residues. Germline trimming cut 3 bases from V and 1 base from J; bases unmatched to any gene: 1.

Sequenced input: peripheral blood. The chain recombines TRBV5-4 with TRBJ1-6; 7 bases align to TRBD1. The clonotype comes from a man aged 45 to 65 with COVID-19, enrolled during active disease. CDR3 sequence (DNA): TGTGCCAGCAGCTCAGGGGGTTCCTATAATTCACCCCTCCACTTT. This gives the protein CASSSGGSYNSPLHF. Variable domain in full (rest from reference TRBV5-4 and TRBJ1-6): ETGVTQSPTHLIKTRGQQVTLRCSSQSGHNTVSWYQQALGQGPQFIFQYYREEENGRGNFPPRFSGLQFPNYSSELNVNALELDDSALYLCASSSGGSYNSPLHFGNGTRLTVT.